What follows are 15 T cell receptor beta chains derived from one specimen sequenced in a study of blood T cell repertoires in COVID-19. Only in-frame clones appear in the TCRdb table, and some are missing; sequencing was by immunoSEQ multiplex PCR. Of approximately 150,000 clones in the sample, around 80% were seen once. The sequencing sample was made of peripheral blood. The origin of the receptors is a man between 60 and 75 years old with active or convalescent COVID-19.

The chain links TRBV5-1 to TRBJ2-3; D is perhaps TRBD2 (6 bases). This CDR3 spans 16 amino acids. CDR1 is SGHRS and CDR2 is YFSETQ in the germline V gene. V was trimmed by 0 bases and J by 4 bases, leaving 15 bases between them. The CDR3 bases are TGCGCCAGCAGCTTGGCCCCTAGCGCCCCTCCAGATACGCAGTATTTT. This gives the protein CASSLAPSAPPDTQYF.

This chain uses TRBV27 with TRBJ1-1; 7 bases fit TRBD1. The J segment lost 4 bases and the V segment lost 3 bases, leaving 8 bases of the junction unmatched. Germline CDR1 MNHEY, CDR2 SMNVEV (reference sequence). This CDR3 region has 15 residues. CDR3 region: CASSFGQVSSTEAFF. CDR3 coding DNA: TGTGCCAGCAGTTTCGGACAGGTGTCGAGCACTGAAGCTTTCTTT.

This clone was found once. The chain carries TRBV6-5 and TRBJ2-7; 9 nucleotides match TRBD1. CDR3 length equals 14 residues. V shed 4 bases and J 5 bases; nucleotides not matched to a gene: 6. Germline V gene sequence: CDR1 MNHEY, CDR2 SVGAGI. The CDR3 spells CASSSWDRVHEQYF. CDR3 nucleotide sequence: TGTGCCAGCAGTTCCTGGGACAGGGTTCACGAGCAGTACTTC.

V and J are TRBV5-1 and TRBJ1-2; a weak D match, TRBD1 (5 bases). Trimming pared 4 bases from V and 4 bases from J, leaving 29 bases between. Germline CDR1 SGHRS, CDR2 YFSETQ. The CDR3 consists of 19 residues. The CDR3 reads CASSPEGLQDAGGGYGYTF. The CDR3 nucleotides are TGCGCCAGCAGCCCCGAGGGACTCCAGGATGCGGGAGGAGGCTATGGCTACACCTTC.

The V call is TRBV7-2, the J call TRBJ2-7, with 13 bases lining up with TRBD2. Germline V lookup: CDR1 SGHTA, CDR2 FQGNSA. The CDR3 loop spans 14 amino acids. The V segment lost 4 bases and the J segment 6 bases; nucleotides outside the gene matches: 3. CDR3 residues: CASSYWTSGSEQYF. DNA of the CDR3: TGTGCCAGCAGCTACTGGACTAGCGGGAGCGAGCAGTACTTC. The whole variable domain, remainder taken from reference TRBV7-2 and TRBJ2-7, is GAGVSQSPSNKVTEKGKDVELRCDPISGHTALYWYRQSLGQGLEFLIYFQGNSAPDKSGLPSDRFSAERTGGSVSTLTIQRTQQEDSAVYLCASSYWTSGSEQYFGPGTRLTVT.

The rearrangement joins TRBV3-1 (or the pseudogene TRBV3-2) to TRBJ2-1; TRBD2 aligns across 9 bases. This CDR3 comprises 15 residues. V was pared by 0 bases and J by 7 bases, with 4 bases of the junction left unmatched. CDR1 is LGHDT, CDR2 YNNKEL, per germline (reference sequence). The CDR3 DNA reads TGTGCCAGCAGCCAAGATCTAGCGGGGCGTAATGAGCAGTTCTTC. It translates to CASSQDLAGRNEQFF.

The chain joins TRBV7-9 to TRBJ2-2; D is ambiguous. The CDR3 has 15 amino acids. Germline V gives CDR1 SEHNR, CDR2 FQNEAQ (reference sequence). V lost 2 bases and J 1 base, leaving 8 bases between the germline ends. For the CDR3, the DNA is TGTGCCAGCAGCTTAAACACAGTGAACACCGGGGAGCTGTTTTTT. This encodes CASSLNTVNTGELFF.

The chain employs TRBV9 and TRBJ2-5; no definite D call. Trimming took off 0 bases at V and 0 bases at J, with 9 bases between the two ends. Germline V gene data show CDR1 as SGDLS and CDR2 as YYNGEE. The CDR3 has 15 residues. DNA for the CDR3: TGTGCCAGCAGCGTAGCTCCCAGTTACCAAGAGACCCAGTACTTC. Translated: CASSVAPSYQETQYF.

This chain connects TRBV5-8 to TRBJ2-7, with D possibly being TRBD2 (6 bases). This CDR3 contains 15 residues. The V gene lost 4 bases and the J gene lost 0 bases, with 14 bases spanning the gap. Germline loops: CDR1 SGHTS, CDR2 YDEGEE. The CDR3 sequence is CASSRAQTSSYEQYF. The CDR3, as DNA: TGTGCCAGCAGCCGGGCCCAGACTAGCTCCTACGAGCAGTACTTC.

V and J are TRBV7-2 and TRBJ1-2; D is ambiguous. The CDR3 has 16 amino acids. V was trimmed by 4 bases and J by 0 bases, leaving 15 bases between them. Germline assignment: CDR1 SGHTA and CDR2 FQGNSA. CDR3 residues: CASSSTFGVSNYGYTF. In DNA form, the CDR3 reads TGTGCCAGCAGCTCCACCTTCGGAGTTTCTAACTATGGCTACACCTTC. The full variable domain, rest sourced from reference TRBV7-2 and TRBJ1-2, is GAGVSQSPSNKVTEKGKDVELRCDPISGHTALYWYRQSLGQGLEFLIYFQGNSAPDKSGLPSDRFSAERTGGSVSTLTIQRTQQEDSAVYLCASSSTFGVSNYGYTFGSGTRLTVV.

The CDR3: CSATIDRAEAFF. DNA for the CDR3: TGCAGCGCCACGATCGACAGGGCTGAAGCTTTCTTT. V and J are TRBV29-1 and TRBJ1-1, with 7 bases lining up with TRBD1. The ends lost 7 bases at V and 6 bases at J; junction bases unmatched: 8. CDR1 SQVTM and CDR2 ANQGSEA come from the germline V gene. The CDR3 extends over 12 amino acids.

The CDR3 here is CASSPYGSHQPQHF. CDR3 bases: TGTGCCAGCAGCCCATATGGGAGTCATCAGCCCCAGCATTTT. The chain employs TRBV3-1 (or the pseudogene TRBV3-2) and TRBJ1-5; D is unclear. The V gene lost 4 bases and the J gene lost 5 bases, with 12 bases spanning the gap. The CDR3 is 14 residues long. Germline V gene lookup returns CDR1 LGHDT and CDR2 YNNKEL (reference sequence).

This chain joins TRBV6-1 and TRBJ1-2; 9 bases are shared with TRBD1. The germline V gene encodes CDR1 MNHNS and CDR2 SASEGT. This CDR3 has 17 residues. J was trimmed by 2 bases and V by 3 bases; bases with no gene match: 10. The CDR3 is CASSDPPGQGQNYGYTF. In DNA, the CDR3 is TGTGCCAGCAGTGATCCCCCGGGACAGGGACAAAACTATGGCTACACCTTC.

This rearrangement joins TRBV5-1 to TRBJ2-7; TRBD1 is a possible D gene (5 bases). The CDR3 consists of 16 residues. Trimming pared 4 bases from V and 3 bases from J, leaving 20 bases between. Looked up from germline, CDR1 is SGHRS and CDR2 is YFSETQ. Here the CDR3 DNA reads TGCGCCAGCAGCCCCCGTGGTGGGGCAGGACACTACGAGCAGTACTTC. It codes for CASSPRGGAGHYEQYF.

The V call is TRBV5-1, the J call TRBJ2-5; 8 nucleotides line up with TRBD1. The CDR3 has 15 amino acids. V was clipped by 0 bases and J by 4 bases; unmatched bases: 5. From germline, CDR1 is SGHRS and CDR2 YFSETQ. This chain's CDR3 is CASSLGTGLGETQYF. The CDR3, as DNA: TGCGCCAGCAGCTTGGGGACAGGGCTGGGAGAGACCCAGTACTTC.